What follows is one T cell receptor (beta chain) and its context. The antigen is not known. Clones were read by immunoSEQ multiplex PCR, and TCRdb kept only the in-frame ones, dropping some. The profile shows around 160,000 clones, roughly 89% of them singletons. The sample comes from a study of cytomegalovirus exposure and HLA in healthy donors. The CDR3 totals 14 residues. Germline-derived CDR1 and CDR2 are MDHEN and SYDVKM. Trimming cost V 5 bases and J 1 base; bases outside gene matches: 2. Broader study findings: Specificity of three CMV-associated chains for CMV antigens was verified in vitro. There were fewer than 200 TCR beta chains listed as cytomegalovirus-associated. With high specificity and sensitivity, the classifier reportedly diagnosed cytomegalovirus status. The dataset shows that most TCR sequences were rare, while some public TCRs occurred in many donors.

Sequences were obtained from PBMCs. The clonotype comes from a young woman in good health and CMV-seropositive. The chain has TRBV28 and TRBJ1-3, with TRBD1 matching 7 bases. The DNA for the CDR3 is TGTGCCAGCAGTCGGACAGGATCTGGAAACACCATATATTTT. The encoded protein is CASSRTGSGNTIYF.